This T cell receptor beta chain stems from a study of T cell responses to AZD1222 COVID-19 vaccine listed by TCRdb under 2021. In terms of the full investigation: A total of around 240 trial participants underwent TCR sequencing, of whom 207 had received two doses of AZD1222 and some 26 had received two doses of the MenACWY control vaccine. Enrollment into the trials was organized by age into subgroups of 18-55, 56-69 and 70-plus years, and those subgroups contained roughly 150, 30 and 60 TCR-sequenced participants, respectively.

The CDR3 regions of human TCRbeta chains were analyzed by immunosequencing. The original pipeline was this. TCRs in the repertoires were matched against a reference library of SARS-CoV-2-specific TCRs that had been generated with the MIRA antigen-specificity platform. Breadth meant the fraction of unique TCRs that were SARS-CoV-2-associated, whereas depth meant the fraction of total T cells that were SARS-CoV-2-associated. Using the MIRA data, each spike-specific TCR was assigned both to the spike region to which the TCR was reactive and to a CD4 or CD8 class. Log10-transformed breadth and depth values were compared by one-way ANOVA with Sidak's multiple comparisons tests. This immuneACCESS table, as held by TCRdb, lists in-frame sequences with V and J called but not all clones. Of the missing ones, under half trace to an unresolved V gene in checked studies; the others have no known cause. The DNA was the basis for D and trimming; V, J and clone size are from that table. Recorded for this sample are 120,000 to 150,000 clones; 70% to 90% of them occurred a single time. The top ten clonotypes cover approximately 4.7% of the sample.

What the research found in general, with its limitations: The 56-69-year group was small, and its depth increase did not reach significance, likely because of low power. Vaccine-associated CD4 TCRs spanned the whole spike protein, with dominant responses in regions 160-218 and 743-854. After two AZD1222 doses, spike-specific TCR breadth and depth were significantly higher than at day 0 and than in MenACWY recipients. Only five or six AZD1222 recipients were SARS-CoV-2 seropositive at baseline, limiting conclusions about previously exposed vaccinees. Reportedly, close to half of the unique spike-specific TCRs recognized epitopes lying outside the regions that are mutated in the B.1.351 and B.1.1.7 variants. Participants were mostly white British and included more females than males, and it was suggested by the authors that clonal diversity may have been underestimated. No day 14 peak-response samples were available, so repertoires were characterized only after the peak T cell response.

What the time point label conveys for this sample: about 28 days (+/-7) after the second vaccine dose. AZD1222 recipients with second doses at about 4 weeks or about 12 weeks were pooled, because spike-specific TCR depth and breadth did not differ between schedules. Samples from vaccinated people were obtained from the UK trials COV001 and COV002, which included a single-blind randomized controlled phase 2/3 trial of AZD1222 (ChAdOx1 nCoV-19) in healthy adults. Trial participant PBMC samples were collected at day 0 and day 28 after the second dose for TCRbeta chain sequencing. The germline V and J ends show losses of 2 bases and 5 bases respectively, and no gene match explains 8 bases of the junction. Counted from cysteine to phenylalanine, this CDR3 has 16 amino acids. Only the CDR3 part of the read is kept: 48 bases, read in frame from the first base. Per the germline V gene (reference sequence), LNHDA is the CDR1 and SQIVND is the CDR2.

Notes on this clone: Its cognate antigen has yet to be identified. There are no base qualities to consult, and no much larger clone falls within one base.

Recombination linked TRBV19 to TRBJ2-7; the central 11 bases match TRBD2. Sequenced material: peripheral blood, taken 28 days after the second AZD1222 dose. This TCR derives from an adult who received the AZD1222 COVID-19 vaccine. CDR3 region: CASSIILAGGFDEQYF. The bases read TGTGCCAGTAGTATAATCCTAGCGGGAGGTTTCGACGAGCAGTACTTC.